The 21 T cell receptor beta chains reported below all come from one sample, sequenced in a study of blood T cell repertoires in COVID-19. Profiling relied on immunoSEQ multiplex PCR, and the TCRdb table lists in-frame clones only, not all of them. The repertoire includes about 150,000 clones, about 88% of them detected once, and about 2.5% sits in the top ten. Sample: peripheral blood. The source is a human donor with COVID-19, enrolled during active disease. The donor label of this sample is uncertain.

The V call is TRBV5-1, the J call TRBJ2-2; D is undetermined. The CDR3 is made up of 14 amino acids. Per germline, CDR1 SGHRS and CDR2 YFSETQ. V lost 0 bases to trimming and J lost 2 bases, with 5 bases between them. This CDR3 reads CASSLETNTGELFF. CDR3 bases: TGCGCCAGCAGCTTGGAGACTAACACCGGGGAGCTGTTTTTT.

This clone came up once. The rearrangement links TRBV3-1 (or the pseudogene TRBV3-2) to TRBJ2-1, with a tentative D call TRBD1 (5 bases). Looked up from germline, CDR1 is LGHDT and CDR2 is YNNKEL (reference sequence). The CDR3 is made up of 16 amino acids. V lost 1 base and J lost 4, with 14 bases in between. CDR3 in DNA: TGTGCCAGCAGCCAAGGGATCAGGGTGGGGTACAATGAGCAGTTCTTC. This encodes CASSQGIRVGYNEQFF.

V usage is TRBV9 and J usage is TRBJ2-1, with 13 nucleotides matching TRBD2. The trim removed 3 bases at V and 2 bases at J, leaving 5 bases unmatched. The CDR3 is made up of 17 amino acids. CDR1 SGDLS and CDR2 YYNGEE come from the germline V gene. The CDR3 DNA reads TGTGCCAGCAGCGCCCGGACTAGCGGGAGCCCCTACAATGAGCAGTTCTTC. This translates into CASSARTSGSPYNEQFF.

In its sample, this clone was seen once. The gene calls are TRBV6-2 or TRBV6-3 and TRBJ1-1; possibly TRBD1 for D (6 bases). The CDR3 is made up of 14 amino acids. The V gene lost 5 bases and the J gene lost 1 base, with 11 bases spanning the gap. The germline V gene encodes CDR1 MNHEY and CDR2 SVGEGT. The CDR3 loop is CASSTSTGNTEAFF. DNA for the CDR3: TGTGCCAGCAGTACCTCGACAGGGAACACTGAAGCTTTCTTT.

The genes are TRBV5-1 and TRBJ2-5; TRBD1 matches at 11 bases. Germline CDR1 is SGHRS and CDR2 is YFSETQ. After removal of 0 bases from V and 5 bases from J, the junction contained 6 bases not matched to a gene. The CDR3 has 16 amino acids. CDR3 amino acids: CASSLAGQGAQETQYF. CDR3 in DNA: TGCGCCAGCAGCTTGGCTGGACAGGGGGCGCAGGAGACCCAGTACTTC.

This sequence joins TRBV28 and TRBJ2-7; 9 bases are shared with TRBD2. J lost 4 bases, V lost 2 bases, and 6 bases had no gene match. Germline V gene lookup returns CDR1 MDHEN and CDR2 SYDVKM. This CDR3 contains 15 residues. CDR3: CASSLPTSGPYEQYF. The CDR3, as DNA: TGTGCCAGCAGTTTACCCACTAGCGGGCCTTACGAGCAGTACTTC.

The V gene is TRBV6-5, the J gene TRBJ1-2, with 11 bases lining up with TRBD1. Germline V gene sequence: CDR1 MNHEY, CDR2 SVGAGI. This CDR3 region has 12 residues. The trim removed 10 bases at V and 8 bases at J, leaving 6 bases unmatched. The CDR3 bases are TGTGCCACCTTGGACAGGGGGCTAGGCTACACCTTC. Protein: CATLDRGLGYTF.

With regard to this clone: This same CDR3 is encoded by further DNA sequences in the sample. The rearrangement links TRBV7-2 to TRBJ1-3; the D is unclear. Between the trimmed V and J ends, which lost 0 bases and 0 bases, there was a span of 9 bases. In germline, CDR1 is SGHTA, CDR2 FQGNSA. This CDR3 has 16 amino acids. The CDR3 DNA reads as TGTGCCAGCAGCTTAGCGCTTCCCAGCTCTGGAAACACCATATATTTT. Its translation is CASSLALPSSGNTIYF.

V gene TRBV2 combines with J gene TRBJ2-1; 11 positions agree with TRBD2. Trimming cost V 6 bases and J 6 bases; bases outside gene matches: 7. From germline, CDR1 is SNHLY and CDR2 FYNNEI. There are 15 residues in the CDR3. The CDR3 DNA is TGTGCCAGCAGGCCGACTAGCGGGATTCTCAATGAGCAGTTCTTC. Translating it yields CASRPTSGILNEQFF.

This chain uses TRBV4-1 with TRBJ2-1, with 11 positions matching TRBD2. The CDR3 length is 16 residues. With V trimmed by 2 bases and J by 8 bases, 8 bases remained unmatched. Germline CDR1 and CDR2: MGHRA and YSYEKL. CDR3 protein: CASSQPTSGSGDEQFF. The CDR3 nucleotides are TGCGCCAGCAGCCAACCTACTAGCGGGAGTGGGGATGAGCAGTTCTTC.

This rearrangement joins TRBV27 to TRBJ1-2; 7 bases are shared with TRBD1. V lost 3 bases, J lost 4 bases, and 5 bases stayed unmatched. The CDR3 is 14 residues long. Germline V CDR1 and CDR2: MNHEY, SMNVEV (reference sequence). CDR3 DNA: TGTGCCAGCAGTTTGACAGGGCCAGGCTATGGCTACACCTTC. This gives the protein CASSLTGPGYGYTF.

This rearrangement joins TRBV27 to TRBJ1-4; 7 nucleotides align to TRBD1. Germline CDR1 and CDR2: MNHEY and SMNVEV (reference sequence). V trimming: 4 bases; J trimming: 8 bases; junction bases outside the gene matches: 7. This CDR3 has 14 residues. The CDR3 DNA follows: TGTGCCAGCAGTTACGCAGGGGGAAACGAAAAACTGTTTTTT. It encodes CASSYAGGNEKLFF.

The chain has TRBV4-1 and TRBJ1-1; D is undetermined. Germline CDR1 and CDR2: MGHRA and YSYEKL. This CDR3 spans 15 amino acids. V lost 0 bases to trimming and J lost 5 bases, with 13 bases between them. The CDR3, as DNA: TGCGCCAGCAGCCAAGATAGGGCCAGAGGGACTGAAGCTTTCTTT. Translating it yields CASSQDRARGTEAFF.

With regard to this clone: Other DNA sequences in this specimen translate into the identical CDR3. The chain carries TRBV19 and TRBJ2-5; possibly TRBD1 for D (5 bases). From germline, CDR1 is LNHDA and CDR2 SQIVND (reference sequence). This CDR3 comprises 13 residues. Trimming took 3 bases from V and 5 from J, leaving 10 bases between them. This CDR3 is CASSMWGRETQYF. The CDR3, as DNA: TGTGCCAGTAGTATGTGGGGCCGGGAGACCCAGTACTTC.

V gene TRBV5-4 combines with J gene TRBJ1-1; 8 nucleotides agree with TRBD1. CDR1 is SGHNT and CDR2 is YYREEE in the germline V gene (reference sequence). With V trimmed by 4 bases and J by 1 base, 6 bases remained unmatched. The CDR3 length is 15 residues. The CDR3 protein is CASSLRGQGNTEAFF. For the CDR3, the DNA is TGTGCCAGCAGCCTCAGGGGGCAGGGGAACACTGAAGCTTTCTTT.

J is TRBJ1-2 and V is TRBV14; the D is unclear. Germline CDR1 is SGHDN and CDR2 is FVKESK. The CDR3 length is 13 residues. Trimming cost V 3 bases and J 0 bases, with 5 bases left between them. DNA for the CDR3: TGTGCCAGCAGCCATTCAACTAACTATGGCTACACCTTC. Translating gives CASSHSTNYGYTF.

The chain has TRBV7-2 and TRBJ1-4; 8 positions agree with TRBD1. V dropped 4 bases and J dropped 8; count of bases not matched to a gene: 12. The CDR3 runs to 16 residues. Germline assignment: CDR1 SGHTA and CDR2 FQGNSA. CDR3 coding DNA: TGTGCCAGCAGCTCGTCCTTAGGACAGGGAGGCGAAAAACTGTTTTTT. This sequence encodes CASSSSLGQGGEKLFF.

The DNA of the CDR3 is TGTGCCAGTAGCCTTAGGACAGGGTCGGAGACCCAGTACTTC. It yields the protein CASSLRTGSETQYF. The rearrangement uses TRBV19 and TRBJ2-5; TRBD1 matches at 8 bases. The germline gives CDR1 LNHDA, CDR2 SQIVND (reference sequence). The CDR3 totals 14 residues. J was trimmed by 5 bases and V by 6 bases; bases with no gene match: 8.

This chain joins TRBV6-5 and TRBJ2-3; D is ambiguous. The length of the CDR3 is 13 residues. V was clipped by 5 bases and J by 1 base, with 7 bases between them. CDR1 is MNHEY, CDR2 SVGAGI, per germline. CDR3 sequence reads: CASSPPGTDTQYF. CDR3 nucleotide sequence: TGTGCCAGCAGTCCTCCGGGCACAGATACGCAGTATTTT.

The chain combines TRBV9 with TRBJ1-2; D is possibly TRBD1 (6 bases). The CDR3 spans 14 residues. Germline CDR1 is SGDLS and CDR2 is YYNGEE. V lost 4 bases, J lost 8 bases, and 18 bases lay in between. The CDR3 reads CASSSRGGPSGYTF. CDR3 nucleotide sequence: TGTGCCAGCAGCTCGAGGGGGGGGCCCTCGGGCTACACCTTC. The full variable domain, its missing parts supplied by reference TRBV9 and TRBJ1-2, is DSGVTQTPKHLITATGQRVTLRCSPRSGDLSVYWYQQSLDQGLQFLIQYYNGEERAKGNILERFSAQQFPDLHSELNLSSLELGDSALYFCASSSRGGPSGYTFGSGTRLTVV.

The chain recombines TRBV19 with TRBJ1-4; D remains unclear. CDR1 and CDR2 from the germline V gene are LNHDA and SQIVND (reference sequence). The CDR3 has 15 residues. The germline V and J ends were trimmed by 4 bases and 4 bases, with 13 bases remaining between them. CDR3 nucleotide sequence: TGTGCCAGTAGTAAACGGGATTACTTTAATGAAAAACTGTTTTTT. Protein: CASSKRDYFNEKLFF.